This is a list of T cell receptor beta chains from one sample in a study of shared clonotypes between healthy human individuals. Assay: immunoSEQ multiplex PCR; the TCRdb copy retains only in-frame clones and omits some. The sample lists some 680,000 clones, 60% to 75% occurring once. Sequencing used memory CD4+ T cells sorted from blood. The receptors shown here come from a woman younger than 45 in good health. CDR3s include the opening cysteine and the closing phenylalanine or tryptophan. A D gene is named only where the DNA matches it firmly. Clone size is shown for a subset of rows, as once, few, many or a class of expanded clone.

D	V	size	J	CDR3	DNA
TRBD2	TRBV5-4	once	TRBJ2-3	CASSLSGRAVDTQYF	TGTGCCAGCAGCTTGAGCGGGAGGGCGGTAGATACGCAGTATTTT
NA	TRBV29-1	NA	TRBJ1-2	CSVGAGGGYTF	TGCAGCGTTGGGGCCGGGGGTGGCTACACCTTC
NA	TRBV27	NA	TRBJ2-7	CASSLRETYEQYF	TGTGCCAGCAGTTTAAGGGAAACCTACGAGCAGTACTTC
TRBD1	TRBV10-3	NA	TRBJ2-7	CAISESQGPYEQYF	TGTGCCATCAGTGAGTCACAGGGGCCGTACGAGCAGTACTTC
TRBD1	TRBV5-1	NA	TRBJ1-2	CASSGGANYGYTF	TGCGCCAGCTCAGGGGGCGCGAACTATGGCTACACCTTC
NA	TRBV20-1	NA	TRBJ2-1	CSARPTSEQFF	TGCAGTGCTAGACCCACTAGCGAGCAGTTCTTC
TRBD2	TRBV2	few	TRBJ2-2	CARQVTSVHTGELFF	TGTGCCAGGCAGGTTACTAGCGTACACACCGGGGAGCTGTTTTTT
NA	TRBV4-1	NA	TRBJ1-2	CASSQVSRGTYGYTF	TGCGCCAGCAGCCAAGTTTCCAGGGGTACCTATGGCTACACCTTC
NA	TRBV27	few	TRBJ1-6	CATGPDENSPLHF	TGTGCCACCGGGCCAGATGAGAATTCACCCCTCCACTTT
NA	TRBV28	NA	TRBJ2-3	CASSRKGSADTQYF	TGTGCCAGCAGTCGAAAGGGTAGCGCAGATACGCAGTATTTT
NA	TRBV14	NA	TRBJ2-3	CASSQGLGTRYITDTQYF	TGTGCCAGCAGCCAAGGTCTTGGGACTCGATATATCACAGATACGCAGTATTTT
NA	TRBV29-1	NA	TRBJ2-1	CSVDTRAGQFF	TGCAGCGTTGATACGCGGGCTGGGCAGTTCTTC
NA	TRBV10-1	many	TRBJ2-2	CASSESPEAGELFF	TGCGCCAGCAGTGAGTCGCCCGAGGCCGGGGAGCTGTTTTTT
NA	TRBV27	NA	TRBJ2-2	CASSFDSLGNTGELFF	TGTGCCAGCAGTTTTGACTCGTTGGGGAACACCGGGGAGCTGTTTTTT
NA	TRBV10-1	NA	TRBJ2-3	CASSHGGREGTDTQYF	TGCGCCAGCAGCCACGGTGGTAGGGAGGGCACAGATACGCAGTATTTT
TRBD2	TRBV19	NA	TRBJ2-1	CASSPTGLAGGNEQFF	TGTGCCAGTAGTCCCACGGGACTAGCGGGAGGAAATGAGCAGTTCTTC
NA	TRBV6-5	NA	TRBJ1-1	CASRPTFNSEAFF	TGTGCCAGCAGACCAACATTCAACTCTGAAGCTTTCTTT
NA	TRBV7-6	few	TRBJ2-7	CASSPTSYSYEQYF	TGTGCCAGCAGCCCAACTAGCTACTCCTACGAGCAGTACTTC
TRBD1	TRBV4-1	NA	TRBJ1-6	CASSQASGQGGFSPLHF	TGCGCCAGCAGCCAAGCTAGCGGACAGGGGGGATTTTCACCCCTCCACTTT
NA	TRBV11-1	few	TRBJ2-7	CASSVTGILNGAYEQYF	TGTGCCAGCAGCGTAACCGGGATCCTAAATGGAGCCTACGAGCAGTACTTC
NA	TRBV28	many	TRBJ2-1	CASRRDTDEQFF	TGTGCCAGCAGGAGGGACACCGATGAGCAGTTCTTC
TRBD1	TRBV11-2	NA	TRBJ2-2	CASSRDRGASNTGELFF	TGTGCCAGCAGCAGGGACAGGGGGGCTTCGAACACCGGGGAGCTGTTTTTT
TRBD2	TRBV5-1	NA	TRBJ2-1	CASEESGRIPDEQFF	TGCGCCAGCGAGGAAAGCGGGAGGATCCCCGATGAGCAGTTCTTC
TRBD1	TRBV4-2	few	TRBJ1-2	CASSKDGQAYLNYGYTF	TGTGCCAGCAGCAAAGATGGACAGGCTTACCTTAACTATGGCTACACCTTC
NA	TRBV18	NA	TRBJ2-2	CASPPVQGNTGELFF	TGTGCCAGCCCACCAGTACAGGGGAACACCGGGGAGCTGTTTTTT
NA	TRBV27	NA	TRBJ1-2	CASRAGTNYGYTF	TGTGCCAGCAGGGCGGGGACTAATTATGGCTACACCTTC
NA	TRBV4-1	NA	TRBJ1-5	CASRALFEPNNQPQHF	TGCGCCAGCAGGGCGCTTTTCGAACCCAACAATCAGCCCCAGCATTTT
NA	TRBV28	few	TRBJ1-5	CASSLYGNQPQHF	TGTGCCAGCAGTTTATACGGCAATCAGCCCCAGCATTTT
TRBD2	TRBV5-1	NA	TRBJ2-5	CASSLKGLAGGSGQETQYF	TGCGCCAGCAGCCTGAAAGGACTAGCGGGAGGGTCAGGGCAAGAGACCCAGTACTTC
NA	TRBV5-1	few	TRBJ1-6	CASSLGRGDSPLHF	TGCGCCAGCAGCTTGGGGAGAGGGGATTCACCCCTCCACTTT
TRBD2	TRBV28	NA	TRBJ2-3	CASSIRGTRDKTGDTQYF	TGTGCCAGCAGTATACGCGGGACTAGAGATAAGACAGGAGATACGCAGTATTTT
NA	TRBV5-4	NA	TRBJ2-2	CASSLGGHPNTGELFF	TGTGCCAGCAGTTTGGGGGGACACCCTAACACCGGGGAGCTGTTTTTT
NA	TRBV5-6	many	TRBJ2-2	CASSYTGTANTGELFF	TGTGCCAGCAGCTACACCGGGACGGCTAACACCGGGGAGCTGTTTTTT
NA	TRBV7-9	NA	TRBJ1-2	CASSSRTPKGYTF	TGTGCCAGCAGCTCACGGACCCCCAAGGGCTACACCTTC
NA	TRBV5-6	NA	TRBJ2-3	CASSLKVSDTQYF	TGTGCCAGCAGCTTGAAGGTATCAGATACGCAGTATTTT
TRBD1	TRBV6-5	NA	TRBJ2-2	CAIRTGGITGELFF	TGTGCCATTCGAACAGGGGGAATCACCGGGGAGCTGTTTTTT
NA	TRBV10-1	once	TRBJ2-5	CASSEVGPQETQYF	TGCGCCAGCAGTGAAGTGGGCCCTCAAGAGACCCAGTACTTC
NA	TRBV6-6	NA	TRBJ1-5	CASSPRRGGSNQPQHF	TGTGCCAGCAGCCCCCGCCGGGGGGGTAGCAATCAGCCCCAGCATTTT
TRBD2	TRBV19	NA	TRBJ2-5	CASSIWLAEETQYF	TGTGCCAGTAGTATTTGGCTAGCGGAAGAGACCCAGTACTTC
NA	TRBV7-8	NA	TRBJ2-7	CASTPLVGPYEQYF	TGTGCCAGCACCCCACTAGTAGGGCCCTACGAGCAGTACTTC
TRBD1	TRBV25-1	NA	TRBJ2-7	CASSEFEGANYEQYF	TGTGCCAGCAGTGAATTCGAGGGGGCCAACTACGAGCAGTACTTC
TRBD1	TRBV10-2	NA	TRBJ2-7	CASRQGELGEQYF	TGCGCCAGCAGACAGGGGGAGTTGGGGGAGCAGTACTTC
NA	TRBV19	NA	TRBJ1-5	CASTGSNQPQHF	TGTGCCAGTACAGGAAGCAATCAGCCCCAGCATTTT
NA	TRBV5-6	NA	TRBJ2-7	CASSFAGSDISYEQYF	TGTGCCAGCAGCTTTGCAGGTAGTGACATATCCTACGAGCAGTACTTC
NA	TRBV29-1	NA	TRBJ2-6	CSVRRPGISGANVLTF	TGCAGCGTCCGACGGCCAGGGATCTCTGGGGCCAACGTCCTGACTTTC
NA	TRBV14	NA	TRBJ2-7	CASSLQSGSSYEQYF	TGTGCCAGCAGCCTACAATCCGGGAGCTCCTACGAGCAGTACTTC